This entry lists 9 T cell receptor beta chains sequenced from one sample in a study of blood T cell repertoires in COVID-19. Measured with immunoSEQ multiplex PCR; TCRdb has only the in-frame clones, and not every one. The profile shows over 95,000 clones, 80% to 90% of them singletons. Material: peripheral blood. All receptors come from a human donor in a cohort sampled during active COVID-19.

V gene TRBV27 combines with J gene TRBJ1-3, with TRBD1 identical over 10 bases. Per germline, CDR1 MNHEY and CDR2 SMNVEV (reference sequence). With V trimmed by 6 bases and J by 0 bases, 11 bases remained unmatched. There are 18 residues in the CDR3. The CDR3 DNA reads TGTGCCAGCAGCCTATTTCCGGGACAGGGGCGCTCTGGAAACACCATATATTTT. Protein: CASSLFPGQGRSGNTIYF.

This clone was recorded a few times. The V call is TRBV7-9, the J call TRBJ1-5, with D uncertain. The CDR3 extends over 12 amino acids. Germline lookup yields CDR1 SEHNR and CDR2 FQNEAQ (reference sequence). Trimming removed 2 bases at V and 4 bases at J, with 3 bases between. CDR3 protein: CASSLPNQPQHF. CDR3 nucleotide sequence: TGTGCCAGCAGCTTACCGAATCAGCCCCAGCATTTT.

This clone came up a few times. The CDR3 spells CASRGQSGAEAFF. The CDR3 DNA reads as TGTGCCAGTAGGGGGCAGTCAGGCGCTGAAGCTTTCTTT. The V and J genes are TRBV19 and TRBJ1-1, with D tentatively TRBD1 (5 bases). V was clipped by 6 bases and J by 6 bases, with 14 bases between them. CDR3 length: 13 residues. The germline CDR1 and CDR2 sequences are LNHDA and SQIVND (reference sequence).

The DNA for the CDR3 is TGTGCCAGCAGCCAAGGGGTCGAGACAGGGAGGGAAAAACTGTTTTTT. This sequence encodes CASSQGVETGREKLFF. The chain carries TRBV4-2 and TRBJ1-4, with 7 bases identical to TRBD1. The trim removed 1 base at V and 8 bases at J, leaving 10 bases unmatched. The CDR3 runs 16 residues. Germline lookup yields CDR1 LGHNA and CDR2 YNFKEQ.

This sequence joins TRBV6-2 or TRBV6-3 and TRBJ1-2; D is possibly TRBD1 (5 bases). The CDR3 is 14 residues long. Germline CDR1 is MNHEY and CDR2 is SVGEGT. Trimming took off 6 bases at V and 8 bases at J, with 19 bases between the two ends. CDR3 in amino acids: CASSPAPAGGGYTF. The CDR3 DNA is TGTGCCAGCAGCCCGGCCCCGGCCGGGGGAGGCTACACCTTC.

V usage is TRBV7-8 and J usage is TRBJ1-2; no definite D call. This CDR3 region has 15 residues. V gave up 1 base and J gave up 3 bases, with 12 bases separating them. The germline gives CDR1 SGHVS, CDR2 FQNEAQ. CDR3 sequence reads: CASSLVAGLDYGYTF. In DNA form, the CDR3 reads TGTGCCAGCAGCTTAGTTGCGGGTCTCGACTATGGCTACACCTTC.

V gene TRBV29-1 combines with J gene TRBJ1-1, with TRBD1 identical over 9 bases. This CDR3 has 13 residues. CDR1 SQVTM and CDR2 ANQGSEA come from the germline V gene. J gave up 1 base and V 7 bases, and 4 bases lay outside the gene matches. CDR3 sequence reads: CSGRQGGNTEAFF. In nucleotides, the CDR3 is TGCAGCGGTCGACAGGGGGGGAACACTGAAGCTTTCTTT.

Points on this clone: A read error is likely here: a far larger clone is one base away. J is TRBJ1-1 and V is TRBV5-6; the D gene is possibly TRBD1 (5 bases). In germline, CDR1 is SGHDT, CDR2 YYEEEE. Trimming shortened V by 4 bases and J by 1 base, and 8 bases separated the two germline ends. The CDR3 consists of 13 residues. The CDR3 DNA reads as TGTGCCAGCAGCCCTACAGGGAACACTGAAGCTTTCTTT. Its protein is CASSPTGNTEAFF.

This clone was seen more than once but under ten times. The rearrangement links TRBV27 to TRBJ1-2, with TRBD1 matching 7 bases. CDR1 is MNHEY, CDR2 SMNVEV, per germline (reference sequence). CDR3 length equals 18 residues. J lost 0 bases, V lost 6 bases, and 16 bases had no gene match. The CDR3 nucleotides are TGTGCCAGCAGAAATAACCGGGACAGAAGTACATCTAACTATGGCTACACCTTC. Translating it yields CASRNNRDRSTSNYGYTF.